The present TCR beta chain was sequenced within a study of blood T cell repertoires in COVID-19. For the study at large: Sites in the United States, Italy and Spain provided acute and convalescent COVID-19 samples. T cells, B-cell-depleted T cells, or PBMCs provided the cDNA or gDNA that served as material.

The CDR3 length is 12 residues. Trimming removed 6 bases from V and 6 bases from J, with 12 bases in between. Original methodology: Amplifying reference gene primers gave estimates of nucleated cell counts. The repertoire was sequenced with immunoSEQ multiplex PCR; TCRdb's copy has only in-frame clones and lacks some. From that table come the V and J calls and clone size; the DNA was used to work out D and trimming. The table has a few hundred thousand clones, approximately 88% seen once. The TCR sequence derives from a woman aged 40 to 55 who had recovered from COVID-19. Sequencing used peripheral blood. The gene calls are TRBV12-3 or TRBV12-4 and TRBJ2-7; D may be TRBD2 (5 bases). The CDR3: CASSLDSAEQYF. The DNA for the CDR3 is TGTGCCAGCAGCCTGGACTCGGCCGAGCAGTACTTC.